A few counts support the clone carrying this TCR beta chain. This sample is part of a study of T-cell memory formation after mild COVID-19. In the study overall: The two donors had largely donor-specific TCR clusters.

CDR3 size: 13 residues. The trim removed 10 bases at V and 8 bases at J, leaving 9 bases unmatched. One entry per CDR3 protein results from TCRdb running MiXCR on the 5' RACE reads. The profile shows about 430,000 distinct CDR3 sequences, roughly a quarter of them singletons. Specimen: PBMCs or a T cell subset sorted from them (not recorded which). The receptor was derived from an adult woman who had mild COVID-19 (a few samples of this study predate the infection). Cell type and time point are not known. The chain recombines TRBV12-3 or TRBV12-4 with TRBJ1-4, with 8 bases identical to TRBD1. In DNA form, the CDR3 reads TGTGCCACCGCGACAGGGGCAAGGGAAAAACTGTTTTTT. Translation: CATATGAREKLFF.